A selection of T cell receptor beta chains follows, all from one sample in a study of blood T cells in healthy people across ages. Each CDR3 protein is one row after TCRdb ran MiXCR on the 5' RACE reads. The sample contains about 580,000 distinct CDR3 sequences, around 48% of which appear only once. The specimen sequenced was blood. These receptor sequences come from an elderly man in good health. Both conserved end residues are part of each CDR3. The D gene is left open where the match is weak. Only some rows state a clone size, as once, few, many or a class for expanded clones.

size: few
J: TRBJ2-3
D: -
V: TRBV6-5
DNA: TGTGCCAGCAGTTACTCCCGTCCCGATACGCAGTATTTT
CDR3: CASSYSRPDTQYF

size: -
J: TRBJ1-1
D: TRBD1
V: TRBV20-1
DNA: TGCAGAGCGAACAGGGGTCCCTCGAACACTGAAGCTTTCTTT
CDR3: CRANRGPSNTEAFF

size: -
J: TRBJ2-1
D: -
V: TRBV4-3
DNA: TGCGCCAGCAGCCAAGATGGCCTAGCGTGGAATGAGCAGTTCTTC
CDR3: CASSQDGLAWNEQFF

size: many
J: TRBJ2-5
D: -
V: TRBV5-1
DNA: TGTGCCAGCAGCGCCCAAGAGACCCAGTACTTC
CDR3: CASSAQETQYF

size: few
J: TRBJ2-5
D: -
V: TRBV29-1
DNA: TGCAGCGTTGATTTGGACGGGATCGCGACCCAGTACTTC
CDR3: CSVDLDGIATQYF

size: -
J: TRBJ2-7
D: -
V: TRBV7-8
DNA: TGTGCCAGCAGCCTAGGGGGACCTCGTGAGGGGTACGAGCAGTACTTC
CDR3: CASSLGGPREGYEQYF

size: many
J: TRBJ2-7
D: TRBD2
V: TRBV7-3
DNA: TGTGCCAGCAGCTCGGGACTATTTAAAGAGCAGTACTTC
CDR3: CASSSGLFKEQYF

size: -
J: TRBJ2-5
D: TRBD1
V: TRBV28
DNA: TGTGCCAGCAGGACCGGGACAGGAGTAATAGGGTACTTC
CDR3: CASRTGTGVIGYF

size: -
J: TRBJ2-7
D: TRBD2
V: TRBV27
DNA: TGTGCCAGCAGATCAGCGGGAGGGCGTTCCTACGAGCAGTACTTC
CDR3: CASRSAGGRSYEQYF

size: -
J: TRBJ2-6
D: -
V: TRBV7-8
DNA: TGTGCCAGCAGCCTACCTTCTGGGGCCAACGTCCTGACTTTC
CDR3: CASSLPSGANVLTF

size: -
J: TRBJ1-4
D: -
V: TRBV25-1
DNA: TGTGCCAGCAGTCCCGCGGGGGGGGTTGAAAAACTGTTTTTT
CDR3: CASSPAGGVEKLFF

size: many
J: TRBJ2-1
D: TRBD2
V: TRBV20-1
DNA: TGCAGTGCTAGCCCTCCCCTTTCTAGCGGGAGACGGGGTGAGCAGTTCTTC
CDR3: CSASPPLSSGRRGEQFF

size: once
J: TRBJ1-2
D: -
V: TRBV5-5
DNA: TGTGCCAGCAGCTTCCGGGATGGGCCCTATGGCTACACCTTC
CDR3: CASSFRDGPYGYTF

size: -
J: TRBJ2-7
D: -
V: TRBV12-3/TRBV12-4
DNA: TGTGCCAGCCGCCCACCGGCTAGCTCCTACAATGAGCAGTACTTC
CDR3: CASRPPASSYNEQYF

size: -
J: TRBJ2-5
D: -
V: TRBV20-1
DNA: TGCAGTGCTAGAGGAATGGCGGGGCGAGGGGAGACCCAGTACTTC
CDR3: CSARGMAGRGETQYF

size: -
J: TRBJ2-6
D: TRBD2
V: TRBV30
DNA: TGTGCCTGGAGTATCCCTAACCGACTAGCGGGATTGCAATCTGGGGCCAACGTCCTGACTTTC
CDR3: CAWSIPNRLAGLQSGANVLTF

size: -
J: TRBJ2-5
D: TRBD2
V: TRBV5-1
DNA: TGCGCCAGCAGAACATATCAACTAGCGGAGACCCAGTACTTC
CDR3: CASRTYQLAETQYF

size: -
J: TRBJ2-1
D: -
V: TRBV4-1
DNA: TGCGCCAGCAGCCAAGGAACAGGGTTGTTCGGTGAGCAGTTCTTC
CDR3: CASSQGTGLFGEQFF

size: -
J: TRBJ2-1
D: TRBD2
V: TRBV4-2
DNA: TGTGCCAGCAGCCAAGATCAGCCCTTCGGTAGCGGGGGGGCAAATGAGCAGTTCTTC
CDR3: CASSQDQPFGSGGANEQFF

size: -
J: TRBJ1-4
D: TRBD1
V: TRBV28
DNA: TGTGCCAGCAGTTTACCTGGGACAGATGCAACTAATGAAAAACTGTTTTTT
CDR3: CASSLPGTDATNEKLFF

size: -
J: TRBJ2-1
D: -
V: TRBV7-2
DNA: TGTGCCAGCAGCTTCTGGGGGGCCTACGAGCAGTTCTTC
CDR3: CASSFWGAYEQFF

size: -
J: TRBJ2-1
D: TRBD2
V: TRBV9
DNA: TGTGCCAGCAGCGTAGGGCTAGCGGGAGCTCCCCATGAGCAGTTCTTC
CDR3: CASSVGLAGAPHEQFF

size: -
J: TRBJ2-3
D: -
V: TRBV5-1
DNA: TGCGCCAGCACCAATAGCGGAGGATCAGATACGCAGTATTTT
CDR3: CASTNSGGSDTQYF

size: few
J: TRBJ2-7
D: TRBD1
V: TRBV10-3
DNA: TGTGCCAGCGGAACCGGGACAGGGAAGGGAGAGCAGTACTTC
CDR3: CASGTGTGKGEQYF

size: -
J: TRBJ2-5
D: -
V: TRBV27
DNA: TGTGCCAGCACACCCGCGGGACAGCCTGTAGAGACCCAGTACTTC
CDR3: CASTPAGQPVETQYF

size: once
J: TRBJ2-1
D: -
V: TRBV20-1
DNA: TGCAGTGCTAGAGATGGAAGTGGCGGGAACGATGAGCAGTTCTTC
CDR3: CSARDGSGGNDEQFF

size: few
J: TRBJ2-5
D: TRBD1
V: TRBV6-2/TRBV6-3
DNA: TGTGCCAGCACTGACAGGGTGGAGACCCAGTACTTC
CDR3: CASTDRVETQYF

size: -
J: TRBJ2-7
D: TRBD2
V: TRBV28
DNA: TGTGCCAGCAGACCCGCGACTAGCGGGAGGTACGAGCAGTACTTC
CDR3: CASRPATSGRYEQYF

size: once
J: TRBJ2-2
D: TRBD2
V: TRBV7-9
DNA: TGTGCCAGCAGCGTGACTAGCGGGGGCCCGACGAACACCGGGGAGCTGTTTTTT
CDR3: CASSVTSGGPTNTGELFF

size: once
J: TRBJ2-3
D: -
V: TRBV2
DNA: TGTGCCAGCAGTGCGGAGCTAGCCGGAGATACGCAGTATTTT
CDR3: CASSAELAGDTQYF

size: -
J: TRBJ2-5
D: -
V: TRBV6-2/TRBV6-3
DNA: TGTGCCAGCAGTTACCCGCCGGGTGATAAAGAGACCCAGTACTTT
CDR3: CASSYPPGDKETQYF

size: -
J: TRBJ2-1
D: -
V: TRBV9
DNA: TGTGTCAGCAGCCGCGGAGGGGGAGGTGAGCAGTTCTTC
CDR3: CVSSRGGGGEQFF

size: few
J: TRBJ2-1
D: TRBD2
V: TRBV3-1
DNA: TGTGCCAGCAGCCAAGATCCCCCTAGCGGGGGCTACAATGAGCAGTTCTTC
CDR3: CASSQDPPSGGYNEQFF

size: -
J: TRBJ2-3
D: -
V: TRBV10-3
DNA: TGTGCCATCAGTGAGGGCGGGATCGCAGATACGCAGTATTTT
CDR3: CAISEGGIADTQYF

size: -
J: TRBJ2-1
D: -
V: TRBV29-1
DNA: TGCAGCGTTGGTGTTCGTGCCGGGAGCTCCTACAATGAGCAGTTCTTC
CDR3: CSVGVRAGSSYNEQFF

size: many
J: TRBJ2-5
D: -
V: TRBV6-5
DNA: TGTGCCAGCAGTTACCAACCGGGAGCTACGGAGACCCAGTACTTC
CDR3: CASSYQPGATETQYF

size: -
J: TRBJ2-3
D: TRBD2
V: TRBV20-1
DNA: TGCAGTGCTAGTATACTAGCGGGAGTTCTAGATACGCAGTATTTT
CDR3: CSASILAGVLDTQYF

size: -
J: TRBJ1-1
D: -
V: TRBV7-2
DNA: TGTGCCAGCAACCAGGCAGCGCTCAACACTGAAGCTTTCTTT
CDR3: CASNQAALNTEAFF

size: few
J: TRBJ2-7
D: -
V: TRBV5-1
DNA: TGCGCCAGCAGCTTGGCCGGACAGCTTAGCGAGCAGTACTTC
CDR3: CASSLAGQLSEQYF

size: once
J: TRBJ1-5
D: TRBD1
V: TRBV7-2
DNA: TGTGCCAGCAGCTTACACAGGGGGGGCGTTGGCAATCAGTCCCAGCATTTT
CDR3: CASSLHRGGVGNQSQHF

size: -
J: TRBJ2-7
D: -
V: TRBV6-5
DNA: TGTGCCGGCAGTTCCCCCAACGGCCGGGGGTACTTC
CDR3: CAGSSPNGRGYF

size: few
J: TRBJ1-2
D: -
V: TRBV5-4
DNA: TGTGCCAGCAGCTCCCTGGGGAATGGCTACACCTTC
CDR3: CASSSLGNGYTF

size: few
J: TRBJ1-2
D: -
V: TRBV20-1
DNA: TGCAGTGCTGTTACCCAGGGGAAACTAAACTATGGCTACACCTTC
CDR3: CSAVTQGKLNYGYTF

size: once
J: TRBJ1-1
D: -
V: TRBV3-1
DNA: TGTGCCAGCAGCCTTGAATTAGGGATCGCTGAAGCTTTCTTT
CDR3: CASSLELGIAEAFF

size: -
J: TRBJ2-5
D: -
V: TRBV6-2/TRBV6-3
DNA: TGTGCCAGCAGTTACTTTAGCGGAAGAAAAGAGACCCAGTACTTC
CDR3: CASSYFSGRKETQYF

size: -
J: TRBJ1-6
D: -
V: TRBV6-5
DNA: TGTGCCAGCAGTTCGGGATCCTATAATTCACCCCTCCACTTT
CDR3: CASSSGSYNSPLHF

size: few
J: TRBJ1-2
D: -
V: TRBV7-2
DNA: TGTGCCAGCAGCTTAGTGGGTTCGGGCAGGGTGAACGGCTACACCTTC
CDR3: CASSLVGSGRVNGYTF

size: -
J: TRBJ2-5
D: -
V: TRBV27
DNA: TGTGCCAGCAGTTTAAAGGGGATAAGCGGGACCCAGTACTTC
CDR3: CASSLKGISGTQYF

size: -
J: TRBJ2-1
D: TRBD2
V: TRBV7-2
DNA: TGTGCCAGCAGCTTAGGGACTAGCGGGATGGGTGAGCAGTTCTTC
CDR3: CASSLGTSGMGEQFF

size: -
J: TRBJ2-7
D: -
V: TRBV15
DNA: TGTGCCACCAGCAGAGGGCTAGGGTACGAGCAGTACTTC
CDR3: CATSRGLGYEQYF

size: few
J: TRBJ1-5
D: -
V: TRBV20-1
DNA: TGCAGTGCTAGAGGGGGGTCTGTCAATCAGCCCCAGCATTTT
CDR3: CSARGGSVNQPQHF

size: -
J: TRBJ2-6
D: TRBD1
V: TRBV20-1
DNA: TGCAGTGCACTGGGACAGGACGTCCTGACTTTC
CDR3: CSALGQDVLTF

size: -
J: TRBJ2-3
D: -
V: TRBV12-3/TRBV12-4
DNA: TGTGCCAGCAGTCTGGACAGTCCGGGCACAGATACGCAGTATTTT
CDR3: CASSLDSPGTDTQYF

size: -
J: TRBJ2-5
D: -
V: TRBV6-5
DNA: TGTGCCAGCACCACCTGGCGGCCCTGTGGGCAGTACTTC
CDR3: CASTTWRPCGQYF

size: -
J: TRBJ2-4
D: -
V: TRBV6-2/TRBV6-3
DNA: TGTGCCACCCGGCAACCCCCCACTAAAAACATTCAGTACTTC
CDR3: CATRQPPTKNIQYF

size: -
J: TRBJ1-3
D: -
V: TRBV29-1
DNA: TGCAGCGTTGACGCAGAAAATGGAAACACCATATATTTT
CDR3: CSVDAENGNTIYF

size: -
J: TRBJ2-3
D: -
V: TRBV4-3
DNA: TGCGCCAGCAGCCAAGCAGGATACACAGATACGCAGTATTTT
CDR3: CASSQAGYTDTQYF